The 9 T cell receptor beta chains below come from one sample, sequenced in a study of CXCR3-negative and CXCR3-positive naive CD8 T cells (dated by TCRdb to between 2017 and 2020). What the research found in general, with its limitations: Compared with CXCR3-negative naive cells, CXCR3-positive naive cells had TRB CDR3s with higher hydrophobicity (lower Kidera factor 4), lower energy, and higher strength and volume indices.

The instrument given in TCRdb is NextSeq 550. The Human TCR Profiling Kit (MiLaboratory) was used to prepare UMI-labeled 5' RACE TRB cDNA libraries. TCRdb reprocessed the reads into one record per CDR3 protein sequence, lacking DNA. This specimen's table enumerates more than 80,000 distinct CDR3 sequences. Under 0.95% of the sample lies in the top ten. These receptors have no identified antigens. Sequenced input: naive CXCR3+ CD8+ T cells from blood. Per the publication, the cell subset or site label means: CD45RO-CCR7+CD27+CD95- naive CD8+ T cells expressing CXCR3 (TNR3+). The receptors stem from a human donor in good health. Some clones in this sample may be carry-over from other donors' samples.

The CDR3 sequence: CSVSGDGNTEAFF. The chain combines TRBV29-1 with TRBJ1-1; without DNA, the TCRdb call of TRBD1 cannot be checked. This CDR3 is 13 amino acids long. Germline V gives CDR1 SQVTM, CDR2 ANQGSEA.

V gene TRBV7-2 combines with J gene TRBJ2-3; TCRdb names TRBD1, which stays unverified in the absence of DNA. CDR3 size: 16 residues. Germline lookup yields CDR1 SGHTA and CDR2 FQGNSA. CDR3 in amino acids: CASSVSGGARVDTQYF.

The chain is built from TRBV12-3 or TRBV12-4 and TRBJ1-5. This CDR3 is 15 amino acids long. The CDR3 loop is CASSFPREAGQPQHF.

The rearrangement joins TRBV25-1 to TRBJ2-7; absent DNA, TCRdb's TRBD1 call cannot be checked. Germline loops: CDR1 MGHDK, CDR2 SYGVNS. This CDR3 is built from 18 residues. The CDR3 protein is CASSEYFPAGAGSSEQYF.

CDR3 protein: CSARDPRDLYNEQFF. The chain combines TRBV20-1 with TRBJ2-1; the D call from TCRdb, TRBD2, cannot be confirmed without DNA. This CDR3 contains 15 residues. Germline V gene data show CDR1 as DFQATT and CDR2 as SNEGSKA (reference sequence).

This chain joins TRBV28 and TRBJ2-1; TCRdb designates TRBD1, a call that cannot be tested without DNA. CDR3 length: 14 amino acids. The germline CDR1 and CDR2 sequences are MDHEN and SYDVKM. This CDR3 reads CASSHQGRGNEQFF.

CDR3 region: CASSDPSGRQETQYF. The chain is built from TRBV2 and TRBJ2-5; TCRdb selects TRBD2, and the lack of DNA leaves this call unchecked. Germline V gene lookup returns CDR1 SNHLY and CDR2 FYNNEI. There are 15 residues in the CDR3. Combining the CDR3 with reference TRBV2 and TRBJ2-5 gives the whole variable domain EPEVTQTPSHQVTQMGQEVILRCVPISNHLYFYWYRQILGQKVEFLVSFYNNEISEKSEIFDDQFSVERPDGSNFTLKIRSTKLEDSAMYFCASSDPSGRQETQYFGPGTRLLVL.

The rearrangement uses TRBV27 and TRBJ1-2. CDR3 length: 13 amino acids. Germline V lookup: CDR1 MNHEY, CDR2 SMNVEV (reference sequence). CDR3: CASSFSGNYGYTF.

The V call is TRBV24-1, the J call TRBJ2-2; TCRdb lists TRBD1, though no DNA is available to test this call. Germline V gene lookup returns CDR1 KGHDR and CDR2 SFDVKD. The CDR3 runs to 15 residues. The CDR3 is CATRGGGLNTGELFF.